The rows below give T cell receptor beta chains drawn from one sample of a study of CD8 T cells in ankylosing spondylitis. Each CDR3 protein is one row after TCRdb ran MiXCR on the 5' RACE reads. The sample consists of about 440,000 distinct CDR3 sequences, more than 15% of them appearing once. Sequenced material: blood, either unsorted or a sorted T cell fraction (not recorded which). The receptors come from a male donor with ankylosing spondylitis. The CDR3 runs from the conserved cysteine through the conserved F or W. D genes are given only for firm matches. A clone size is listed for some rows: how often the clone was seen (once, few, many), or a class if it is expanded.

d_gene,abundance,j_gene,v_gene,CDR3aa,CDR3nt
.,few,TRBJ2-2,TRBV11-2,CASSLTGLGTGELFF,TGTGCCAGCAGCTTAACAGGGTTGGGCACCGGGGAGCTGTTTTTT
.,.,TRBJ2-3,TRBV5-1,CASSPGSVSGPDTQYF,TGCGCCAGCAGCCCAGGAAGCGTTTCAGGACCAGATACGCAGTATTTT
TRBD1,.,TRBJ1-1,TRBV12-3/TRBV12-4,CASSLKDRAKAFF,TGTGCCAGCAGTTTGAAGGACAGGGCGAAAGCTTTCTTT
TRBD1,few,TRBJ2-5,TRBV3-1,CASSQVQGAPRYQETQYF,TGTGCCAGCAGCCAAGTTCAGGGGGCGCCCCGTTACCAAGAGACCCAGTACTTC
.,many,TRBJ2-7,TRBV12-3/TRBV12-4,CASSLALGAPYEQYF,TGTGCCAGCAGTTTAGCCTTGGGGGCTCCCTACGAGCAGTACTTC
.,.,TRBJ1-6,TRBV25-1,CASREDRINSPLHF,TGTGCCAGCAGAGAAGACAGGATTAATTCACCCCTCCACTTT
.,many,TRBJ1-5,TRBV11-2,CASSLQANQPQHF,TGTGCCAGCAGCTTACAGGCCAATCAGCCCCAGCATTTT
TRBD2,many,TRBJ2-3,TRBV29-1,CSVEDAAGGPRDTQYF,TGCAGCGTTGAAGATGCGGCGGGGGGGCCACGAGATACGCAGTATTTT
TRBD2,few,TRBJ2-1,TRBV20-1,CSARENWGRDEQFF,TGCAGTGCTAGAGAGAATTGGGGGAGGGATGAGCAGTTCTTC
TRBD2,.,TRBJ2-5,TRBV10-3,CATLAGGGETQYF,TGTGCCACCTTAGCGGGAGGTGGAGAGACCCAGTACTTC
.,.,TRBJ2-1,TRBV6-5,CASSYSGSGKNNEQFF,TGTGCCAGCAGTTACTCAGGGTCAGGGAAGAACAATGAGCAGTTCTTC
.,.,TRBJ1-6,TRBV28,CASSTGTFNYNSPLHF,TGTGCCAGCAGTACCGGGACTTTTAACTATAATTCACCCCTCCACTTT
TRBD1,few,TRBJ1-6,TRBV7-3,CASSLTGQGGNSPLHF,TGTGCCAGCAGCTTAACGGGACAGGGTGGGAATTCACCCCTCCACTTT
.,.,TRBJ2-1,TRBV3-1,CASNQGAGTSNEQFF,TGTGCCAGCAACCAAGGGGCCGGGACTTCGAATGAGCAGTTCTTC
.,.,TRBJ2-7,TRBV10-3,CAISRGSPDSYEQYF,TGTGCCATCAGTAGAGGAAGCCCCGACTCCTACGAGCAGTACTTC
.,.,TRBJ1-1,TRBV5-5,CASSLRQFLSNTEAFF,TGTGCCAGCAGCTTGCGGCAGTTTTTATCGAACACTGAAGCTTTCTTT
TRBD2,many,TRBJ2-7,TRBV20-1,CSASPLTSGIYYEQYF,TGCAGTGCTAGCCCCCTGACTAGCGGGATTTACTACGAGCAGTACTTC
TRBD2,few,TRBJ2-2,TRBV7-2,CASSVTSGSGTGELFF,TGTGCCAGCAGCGTCACTAGCGGGAGCGGAACCGGGGAGCTGTTTTTT
TRBD2,.,TRBJ2-1,TRBV9,CASSVAGSGRASGYNEQFF,TGTGCCAGCAGCGTAGCTGGGAGCGGGAGGGCCTCGGGGTACAATGAGCAGTTCTTC
TRBD1,few,TRBJ1-2,TRBV12-3/TRBV12-4,CASRTRDRPNYGYTF,TGTGCCAGCAGGACCCGGGACAGACCTAACTATGGCTACACCTTC
TRBD2,.,TRBJ2-2,TRBV2,CASRDTPSGRAFTGELFF,TGTGCCAGCAGGGACACCCCTAGCGGGAGGGCCTTCACCGGGGAGCTGTTTTTT
TRBD2,few,TRBJ2-5,TRBV28,CASSPLLGLAGGQLETQYF,TGTGCCAGCAGCCCACTCTTGGGGCTAGCGGGAGGCCAATTAGAGACCCAGTACTTC
.,.,TRBJ2-7,TRBV15,CATSRGRKSYEQYF,TGTGCCACCAGCAGAGGACGGAAATCCTACGAGCAGTACTTC
.,few,TRBJ2-1,TRBV5-5,CASTPQGHLNEQFF,TGTGCCAGCACCCCCCAGGGGCACCTCAATGAGCAGTTCTTC
.,few,TRBJ1-2,TRBV5-6,CASSDQRMFHGYTF,TGTGCCAGCAGCGACCAGAGGATGTTTCATGGCTACACCTTC
.,.,TRBJ1-2,TRBV7-9,CASGTSGGRGYTF,TGTGCCAGCGGGACGTCGGGGGGCCGAGGCTACACCTTC
TRBD2,many,TRBJ2-1,TRBV4-2,CASSQVALAGDVNEQFF,TGTGCCAGCAGCCAAGTAGCCCTAGCGGGAGATGTCAATGAGCAGTTCTTC
.,few,TRBJ2-7,TRBV3-1,CASSRLGSGGYYEQYF,TGTGCCAGCAGCAGACTGGGGTCGGGCGGATACTACGAGCAGTACTTC
.,few,TRBJ2-3,TRBV28,CASSTNRGGPDTQYF,TGTGCCAGCAGTACAAACAGGGGAGGGCCAGATACGCAGTATTTT
TRBD2,few,TRBJ2-7,TRBV19,CASSTGTSSYEQYF,TGTGCCAGTAGCACCGGGACTAGTTCCTACGAGCAGTACTTC
.,many,TRBJ2-2,TRBV12-3/TRBV12-4,CASSLGVDTGELFF,TGTGCCAGCAGTTTGGGGGTGGACACCGGGGAGCTGTTTTTT
.,.,TRBJ2-3,TRBV12-3/TRBV12-4,CASRGPAFDSQYF,TGTGCCAGCAGGGGCCCCGCGTTCGACTCGCAGTATTTT
.,.,TRBJ1-5,TRBV6-2/TRBV6-3,CASSYGAGDQPQHF,TGTGCCAGCAGTTACGGGGCAGGGGATCAGCCCCAGCATTTT
.,.,TRBJ1-2,TRBV21-1,CASSKQGVDYGYTF,TGTGCCAGCAGCAAGCAGGGCGTAGACTATGGCTACACCTTC
.,few,TRBJ1-4,TRBV7-2,CASSPSPIGATNEKLFF,TGTGCCAGCAGCCCTAGCCCGATAGGCGCAACTAATGAAAAACTGTTTTTT
.,.,TRBJ2-2,TRBV5-1,CASSLEYHGGELFF,TGCGCCAGCAGCTTGGAGTATCACGGCGGGGAGCTGTTTTTT
.,once,TRBJ2-7,TRBV24-1,CATSTGQSPYEQYF,TGTGCCACCAGTACGGGACAAAGTCCCTACGAGCAGTACTTC